This TCR beta chain came from a study of identifying expanded T cells in peripheral blood. Study-wide findings and caveats: Technical replicates showed around 1.3 changed clones; two weeks roughly 18; four weeks 19.

Sequencing was performed with immunoSEQ multiplex PCR; in TCRdb, only in-frame clones are kept and a portion is missing. The sample carries approximately 79,000 clones, roughly 88% recorded once. The CDR3 has 16 residues. With 2 bases clipped from V and 1 base from J, the junction kept 4 bases outside the gene matches. CDR1 and CDR2 from the germline V gene are MNHEY and SMNVEV (reference sequence). As to this clone: The antigen is undetermined.

Sequencing input: blood. The chain links TRBV27 to TRBJ2-5; 10 bases agree with TRBD2. The clonotype was recovered from a person aged 18 to 75 in good health. DNA for the CDR3: TGTGCCAGCAGTTTAGTAGCGGGGGGCCCCCAAGAGACCCAGTACTTC. Translating it yields CASSLVAGGPQETQYF.